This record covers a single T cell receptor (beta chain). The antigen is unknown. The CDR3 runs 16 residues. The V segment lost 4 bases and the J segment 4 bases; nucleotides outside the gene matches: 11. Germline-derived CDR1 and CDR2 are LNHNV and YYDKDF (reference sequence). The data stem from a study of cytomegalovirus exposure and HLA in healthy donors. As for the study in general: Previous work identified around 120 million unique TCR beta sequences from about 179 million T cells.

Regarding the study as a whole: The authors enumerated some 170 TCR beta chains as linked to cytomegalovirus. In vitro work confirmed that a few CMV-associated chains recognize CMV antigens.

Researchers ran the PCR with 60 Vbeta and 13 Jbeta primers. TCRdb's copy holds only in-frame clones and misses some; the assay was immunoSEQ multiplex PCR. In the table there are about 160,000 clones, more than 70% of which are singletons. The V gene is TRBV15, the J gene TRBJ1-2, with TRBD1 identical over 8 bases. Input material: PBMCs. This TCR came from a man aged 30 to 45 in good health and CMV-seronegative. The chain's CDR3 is CATSTRGTGGPYGYTF. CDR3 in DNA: TGTGCCACCAGCACCCGTGGGACAGGCGGGCCCTATGGCTACACCTTC.